Each of the 19 T cell receptor beta chains below was sequenced from the same sample in a study of T cell repertoires in cytomegalovirus infection. TCRdb ran MiXCR on the reads and lists one entry per CDR3 protein. In the table there are tens of thousands of distinct CDR3 sequences, around 20% of which are singletons. The antigens these receptors bind are not known. The sample in question was CD8+ T cells from cultured PBMCs, obtained from culture after CMV antigen stimulation. The receptors derive from a human donor in good health (CMV status not recorded). Some clones in this sample may be carry-over from other donors' samples.

CDR3 in DNA: TGTGCCAGCACCCAGGAGACTAGCGACTACAATGAGCAGTTCTTC. It codes for CASTQETSDYNEQFF. J is TRBJ2-1 and V is TRBV9; TRBD2 agrees at 8 bases. Trimming at V came to 6 bases and at J to 3 bases, leaving 8 bases not matched to a gene. CDR3 length: 15 amino acids. CDR1 and CDR2 (germline): SGDLS, YYNGEE. Full variable domain (outside the CDR3, taken from reference TRBV9 and TRBJ2-1): DSGVTQTPKHLITATGQRVTLRCSPRSGDLSVYWYQQSLDQGLQFLIQYYNGEERAKGNILERFSAQQFPDLHSELNLSSLELGDSALYFCASTQETSDYNEQFFGPGTRLTVL.

CDR3 region: CASSLVLAGGEIEQFF. The CDR3 nucleotides are TGTGCCAGCAGCTTAGTTCTAGCGGGGGGTGAGATTGAGCAGTTCTTC. The J gene is TRBJ2-1, the V gene TRBV11-3, with 11 bases that match TRBD2. In germline, CDR1 is SGHNT, CDR2 YENEEA. The CDR3 is 16 amino acids. The junction had 8 bases not matched to a gene; V was cut back by 1 base and J by 9 bases.

This clonotype was seen a handful of times. The chain employs TRBV28 and TRBJ1-5; D is perhaps TRBD1 (5 bases). Deletions cut 3 bases from V and 5 bases from J, with 20 bases between. The CDR3 spans 17 residues. CDR1 and CDR2 from the germline V gene are MDHEN and SYDVKM. This CDR3 reads CASSFEDTQIHDQPQHF. The DNA for the CDR3 is TGTGCCAGCAGTTTCGAGGACACTCAAATCCATGATCAGCCCCAGCATTTT.

This clonotype has a single count. V is TRBV27 and J is TRBJ1-6; D unresolved. CDR1 is MNHEY, CDR2 SMNVEV, per germline (reference sequence). The V gene lost 8 bases and the J gene lost 7 bases, with 3 bases spanning the gap. The CDR3 consists of 10 residues. CDR3 region: CASGNSPLHF. The CDR3 DNA sequence: TGTGCCAGCGGAAATTCACCCCTCCACTTT.

There are a few counts of this clonotype. V is TRBV7-3 and J is TRBJ2-3; tentative D call: TRBD2 (6 bases). The CDR3 consists of 14 residues. V lost 4 bases and J lost 4, with 12 bases in between. Germline V lookup: CDR1 SGHTA, CDR2 FQGTGA. The CDR3 region is CASSSEWGADTQYF. CDR3 bases: TGTGCCAGCAGCTCGGAATGGGGGGCAGATACGCAGTATTTT.

This clonotype was counted only a few times. The rearrangement uses TRBV27 and TRBJ1-2; D remains ambiguous. Trimming removed 6 bases from V and 8 bases from J, with 10 bases in between. This CDR3 has 11 residues. The germline V gene has CDR1 MNHEY and CDR2 SMNVEV (reference sequence). CDR3 bases: TGTGCCAGCAGATGGAAGGGCGGCTACACCTTC. Translation: CASRWKGGYTF.

This clonotype appeared a few times. This sequence joins TRBV27 and TRBJ2-5; no clear D gene. With 8 bases removed from V and 7 bases from J, the gap between germline ends came to 20 bases. The germline CDR1 and CDR2 sequences are MNHEY and SMNVEV (reference sequence). The CDR3 length is 14 residues. The CDR3 DNA follows: TGTGCCAGCCGTTCTTCGGACGAAACACGGACCCAGTACTTC. It is translated as CASRSSDETRTQYF.

This chain's CDR3 is CASNSRIDNEQFF. CDR3 sequence (DNA): TGTGCCAGCAACTCTCGAATAGACAATGAGCAGTTCTTC. V usage is TRBV6-1 and J usage is TRBJ2-1, with unresolved D. Germline assignment: CDR1 MNHNS and CDR2 SASEGT. The V end lost 7 bases, the J end lost 5 bases, and 12 bases lay between the germline ends. The CDR3 covers 13 residues.

This clonotype occurred a few times. The CDR3 DNA follows: TGTGCCAGCAGCTTATCACGCGTCAATGAGCAGTTCTTC. Its protein is CASSLSRVNEQFF. The chain uses TRBV11-2 and TRBJ2-1; no reliable D call. The germline gives CDR1 SGHAT, CDR2 FQNNGV. Deletions cut 2 bases from V and 6 bases from J, with 8 bases between. CDR3 length equals 13 residues.

A few counts support this clonotype. The chain has TRBV7-2 and TRBJ2-2; D not resolved. The germline V gene encodes CDR1 SGHTA and CDR2 FQGNSA. The CDR3 loop spans 11 amino acids. The ends were cut back, 7 bases at V and 5 bases at J, with 5 bases in the middle. CDR3: CASTVTGELFF. The CDR3 DNA is TGTGCCAGCACCGTGACCGGGGAGCTGTTTTTT.

The V gene is TRBV7-6, the J gene TRBJ1-1, with D unclear. The CDR3 consists of 11 residues. Germline CDR1 is SGHVS and CDR2 is FNYEAQ. Between the trimmed V and J ends, which lost 4 bases and 6 bases, there was a span of 6 bases. The CDR3 loop reads CASSWAPEAFF. The CDR3 region has the DNA TGTGCCAGCAGCTGGGCCCCTGAAGCTTTCTTT.

This rearrangement joins TRBV29-1 to TRBJ2-1; TRBD1 or TRBD2 may be the D gene (7 bases each). Trimming left V 5 bases short and J 6 bases short, with 11 bases between. CDR3 length equals 12 residues. Germline V gene lookup returns CDR1 SQVTM and CDR2 ANQGSEA. The CDR3 DNA sequence: TGCAGCGTTAGCAGGGGGGGCAATGAGCAGTTCTTC. This sequence encodes CSVSRGGNEQFF.

The chain links TRBV20-1 to TRBJ2-7, with 7 bases lining up with TRBD1. The V and J ends lost 0 bases and 2 bases, in that order; junction bases with no gene match: 7. The CDR3 has 15 amino acids. Germline V CDR1 and CDR2: DFQATT, SNEGSKA (reference sequence). CDR3 sequence: CSARDRNRGPYEQYF. The CDR3 DNA reads as TGCAGTGCTAGAGATAGGAACAGGGGCCCCTACGAGCAGTACTTC.

This chain connects TRBV7-9 to TRBJ1-4, with D perhaps TRBD1 (5 bases). Germline CDR1 and CDR2: SEHNR and FQNEAQ (reference sequence). The CDR3 is 12 residues long. With 8 bases removed from V and 3 bases from J, the gap between germline ends came to 7 bases. The CDR3: CASGGANEKLFF. The DNA for the CDR3 is TGTGCCAGCGGGGGGGCTAATGAAAAACTGTTTTTT.

There are a few counts of this clonotype. V and J are TRBV5-5 and TRBJ1-2; D unresolved. Looked up from germline, CDR1 is SGHKS and CDR2 is YYEKEE (reference sequence). The CDR3 loop spans 13 amino acids. V was trimmed by 4 bases and J by 2 bases, leaving 9 bases between them. This chain's CDR3 is CASSPDLNYGYTF. The CDR3 nucleotides are TGTGCCAGCAGCCCGGACTTAAACTATGGCTACACCTTC.

This clonotype was observed at least ten times. The chain recombines TRBV4-3 with TRBJ2-1, with D uncertain. With 0 bases removed from V and 4 bases from J, the gap between germline ends came to 10 bases. The CDR3 consists of 15 residues. In germline, CDR1 is LGHNA, CDR2 YSLEER. The DNA for the CDR3 is TGCGCCAGCAGCCAAGATGGCAATAGGTACAATGAGCAGTTCTTC. Residues: CASSQDGNRYNEQFF.

This clonotype was observed a few times. The J gene is TRBJ2-7, the V gene TRBV9; D may be TRBD1 or TRBD2 (5 bases each). The CDR3 has 15 amino acids. V gave up 0 bases and J gave up 2 bases, with 12 bases separating them. Germline V gives CDR1 SGDLS, CDR2 YYNGEE. This CDR3 reads CASSVGSMGAYEQYF. The CDR3 region has the DNA TGTGCCAGCAGCGTAGGAAGCATGGGGGCCTACGAGCAGTACTTC.

The chain employs TRBV7-2 and TRBJ2-7; TRBD1 agrees at 8 bases. The length of the CDR3 is 15 residues. Trimming at V came to 5 bases and at J to 2 bases, leaving 8 bases not matched to a gene. In germline, CDR1 is SGHTA, CDR2 FQGNSA. Written as DNA, the CDR3 is TGTGCCAGCAGCCAACGGTGGACAGGGCCCTACGAGCAGTACTTC. It encodes CASSQRWTGPYEQYF.

The chain links TRBV28 to TRBJ2-3, with 7 nucleotides matching TRBD2. The CDR3 covers 14 residues. V lost 4 bases and J lost 6; bases outside the gene matches: 7. Germline V gene lookup returns CDR1 MDHEN and CDR2 SYDVKM. CDR3 in amino acids: CASSSGGSLDTQYF. The CDR3 DNA reads as TGTGCCAGCAGTTCTGGCGGGAGTCTTGATACGCAGTATTTT.